This T cell receptor beta chain emerged from a study of blood T cell repertoires in COVID-19. This CDR3 is 14 amino acids long. Trimming cost V 1 base and J 2 bases, with 8 bases left between them. Looked up from germline, CDR1 is KGHSH and CDR2 is LQKENI. Measured with immunoSEQ multiplex PCR; TCRdb has only the in-frame clones, and not every one. Among some 190,000 clones listed, more than 65% were seen once. Sequenced input: PBMCs or T cells enriched from blood (not recorded which). This chain links TRBV18 with TRBJ1-2; D remains ambiguous. The sequence was obtained from a woman aged 45 to 65 with acute COVID-19. For the CDR3, the DNA is TGTGCCAGCTCACCACTTAGGGAGAACTATGGCTACACCTTC. This gives the protein CASSPLRENYGYTF.